These T cell receptor beta chains were read from a single sample in a study of T cell responses to AZD1222 COVID-19 vaccine. Using immunoSEQ multiplex PCR, the repertoire was profiled, and TCRdb retains in-frame clones only, with some absent. The data hold approximately 110,000 clones, with about 85% observed a single time. The sample consisted of peripheral blood, taken on day 0 of AZD1222 vaccination. The receptors were gathered from an adult in good health. CDR3s include the opening cysteine and the closing phenylalanine or tryptophan. D genes are given only for firm matches. Size is omitted from some rows. Given values are once, few, many or a class for expanded clones.

d_call | j_call | v_call | clone_size | cdr3_nt | cdr3_aa
- | TRBJ1-1 | TRBV21-1 | few | TGTGCCAGCAGCGACAGACAGGGGGCCTTCACTGAAGCTTTCTTT | CASSDRQGAFTEAFF
- | TRBJ1-5 | TRBV6-2/TRBV6-3 | - | TGTGCCAGCAGTTATTATGGACAGCCCCAGCATTTT | CASSYYGQPQHF
- | TRBJ1-2 | TRBV20-1 | - | TGCAGTGCTAGTTCCCGCGCAGGGGACTATGGCTACACCTTC | CSASSRAGDYGYTF
TRBD1 | TRBJ1-1 | TRBV5-5 | - | TGTGCCAGCAGCTTGGCAGGCTTCAGGGGGCTTCCCACTGAAGCTTTCTTT | CASSLAGFRGLPTEAFF
- | TRBJ1-1 | TRBV6-6 | - | TGTGCCAGCAGTCCGTTTCCCAGGGGAGAAGGCACTGAAGCTTTCTTT | CASSPFPRGEGTEAFF
- | TRBJ1-3 | TRBV6-5 | - | TGTGCCAGCAAAGGGGTGTCCTCTGGAAACACCATATATTTT | CASKGVSSGNTIYF
- | TRBJ1-6 | TRBV28 | once | TGTGCCAGCAGTTTTGGGGGGTTTGGCGGTAATTCACCCCTCCACTTT | CASSFGGFGGNSPLHF
- | TRBJ2-5 | TRBV5-6 | - | TGTGCCAGCAGCACAGGCTCCCGGGACGCGGAGACCCAGTACTTC | CASSTGSRDAETQYF
TRBD1 | TRBJ1-6 | TRBV28 | - | TGTGCCAGCAGAACAGGGGAAAATTATAATTCACCCCTCCACTTT | CASRTGENYNSPLHF
- | TRBJ1-6 | TRBV5-6 | - | TGTGCCAGCAGGCCAAGGGGTAGCTCCTATAATTCACCCCTCCACTTT | CASRPRGSSYNSPLHF
TRBD1 | TRBJ2-2 | TRBV7-7 | - | TGTGCTAGCAGCTCCGGGACAGGAAGCACCGGGGAGCTGTTTTTT | CASSSGTGSTGELFF
TRBD2 | TRBJ2-2 | TRBV19 | - | TGTGCCAGTAGTATAGATGGTCTAGCGGCGAACACCGGGGAGCTGTTTTTT | CASSIDGLAANTGELFF
- | TRBJ2-7 | TRBV28 | - | TGTGCCAGCAGTTCCCCCCTCGGGCGGGGCTACGAGCAGTACTTC | CASSSPLGRGYEQYF
- | TRBJ1-1 | TRBV24-1 | - | TGTGCCACCAGTGATACCTCACTCACAGGGAACACTGAAGCTTTCTTT | CATSDTSLTGNTEAFF
- | TRBJ1-5 | TRBV7-9 | - | TGTGCCAGCAGCGTTACAGGGCCTCAAGGATTGCATTTT | CASSVTGPQGLHF
- | TRBJ2-7 | TRBV11-2 | few | TGTGCCAGCAGCTACGGGTCGGTCGAGCAGTACTTC | CASSYGSVEQYF
- | TRBJ1-1 | TRBV10-3 | - | TGTGCCATCAGTGTCTCAGGGCTGAACACTGAAGCTTTCTTT | CAISVSGLNTEAFF
- | TRBJ2-2 | TRBV25-1 | - | TGTGCCAGCACCCCTCTTGGGGGGGCTGGGACCGGGGAGCTGTTTTTT | CASTPLGGAGTGELFF
- | TRBJ1-2 | TRBV29-1 | - | TGCAGCGTTGAGGGTAACTATGGCTACACCTTC | CSVEGNYGYTF
TRBD1 | TRBJ1-2 | TRBV28 | - | TGTGCCAGCAGCCTCCGACCGGGACAGAAACGGGGCTACACCTTC | CASSLRPGQKRGYTF
- | TRBJ1-6 | TRBV2 | - | TGTGCCAGCAGTACCGGACAGTATAATTCACCCCTCCACTTT | CASSTGQYNSPLHF
- | TRBJ1-4 | TRBV11-1 | - | TGTGCCAGCAGACACCTCCGGGGTGAAAAACTGTTTTTT | CASRHLRGEKLFF
TRBD1 | TRBJ1-5 | TRBV28 | - | TGTGCCAGCAGCCAGCAGGGACAGGGGTATAGCAATCAGCCCCAGCATTTT | CASSQQGQGYSNQPQHF
- | TRBJ1-4 | TRBV28 | - | TGTGCCGGGGCGGGGGCAGGTGAAAAACTGTTTTTT | CAGAGAGEKLFF
- | TRBJ2-1 | TRBV7-6 | - | TGTGCCAGCAGCTTAGAGCGGACGCCTATCAATGAGCAGTTCTTC | CASSLERTPINEQFF
- | TRBJ1-1 | TRBV20-1 | - | TGCAGGGTCTCCTGGGGCACTGAAGCTTTCTTT | CRVSWGTEAFF
- | TRBJ1-1 | TRBV7-3 | - | TGTGCCAGCAGCTCGCAAGGGGCCCTCACTGAAGCTTTCTTT | CASSSQGALTEAFF
- | TRBJ2-1 | TRBV11-3 | - | TGTGCCAGCAGAACGGAGAGTGAGCAGTTCTTC | CASRTESEQFF
TRBD1 | TRBJ1-4 | TRBV5-6 | once | TGTGCCAGCAGTTCGAAACTAACCGGGACAGGGCTCGAAAAACTGTTTTTT | CASSSKLTGTGLEKLFF
TRBD1 | TRBJ2-2 | TRBV28 | - | TGTGCCAGCCGCACTGTCAGGACAGGAGTCACCGGGGAGCTGTTTTTT | CASRTVRTGVTGELFF
- | TRBJ2-5 | TRBV28 | - | TGTGCCAGCAGTTTGGGACCCAGCCAAGAGACCCAGTACTTC | CASSLGPSQETQYF